This TCR beta chain was captured in a study of cytotoxic CD8 clonotypes in ibrutinib-treated CLL. The wider study: The patient breakdown showed roughly ten relapsed/refractory and around 16 treatment-naive cases, with fewer than 18 IGHV unmutated. A median roughly twelve months of treatment, range 6 to 36, preceded the collection of response samples. Study-wide results and limits: A rise in clonality was seen at ibrutinib response, and a fall back toward baseline was seen at progression.

Details on this clone: The antigen remains undetermined.

V shed 6 bases and J 3 bases; nucleotides not matched to a gene: 18. The germline CDR1 and CDR2 sequences are MDHEN and SYDVKM. The CDR3 is made up of 19 amino acids. Method: immunoSEQ multiplex PCR; TCRdb's copy keeps in-frame clones and lacks some. Among a few hundred thousand clones, approximately 67% were seen once, and the ten largest hold 6% to 6.5%. This chain connects TRBV28 to TRBJ2-7; the match to TRBD2 covers 12 bases. The source material was PBMCs, sampled after 36 months of ibrutinib treatment. This TCR derives from a human donor with chronic lymphocytic leukemia. The CDR3 sequence: CASRPWTDTSGRPRYEQYF. CDR3 sequence (DNA): TGTGCCAGCAGACCCTGGACAGACACTAGCGGGAGGCCCCGCTACGAGCAGTACTTC.